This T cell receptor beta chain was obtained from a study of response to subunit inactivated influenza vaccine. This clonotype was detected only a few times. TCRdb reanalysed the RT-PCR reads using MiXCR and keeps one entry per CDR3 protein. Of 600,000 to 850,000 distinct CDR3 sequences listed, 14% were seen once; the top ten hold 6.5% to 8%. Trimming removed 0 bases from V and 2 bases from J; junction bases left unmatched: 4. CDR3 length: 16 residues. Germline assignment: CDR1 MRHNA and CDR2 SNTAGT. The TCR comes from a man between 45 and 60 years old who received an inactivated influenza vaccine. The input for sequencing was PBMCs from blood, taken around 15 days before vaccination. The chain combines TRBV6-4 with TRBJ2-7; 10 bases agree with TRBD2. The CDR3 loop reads CASSDSWTSGTYEQYF. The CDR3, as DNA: TGTGCCAGCAGTGACTCATGGACTAGCGGAACCTACGAGCAGTACTTC.